What follows describes a single TCR beta chain. These data are taken from a study of control samples from healthy donors and cancer patients. Using immunoSEQ multiplex PCR, the repertoire was profiled, and TCRdb retains in-frame clones only, with some absent. The table records approximately 150,000 clones, approximately 90% of them present only once. With 6 bases clipped from V and 7 bases from J, the junction kept 15 bases outside the gene matches. Germline V gene data show CDR1 as MNHEY and CDR2 as SMNVEV (reference sequence). This CDR3 is 15 amino acids long. V is TRBV27 and J is TRBJ2-7; 7 bases align to TRBD2. Sequenced: blood. The receptor's source is a woman aged 30 to 39 in good health. CDR3 in DNA: TGTGCCAGCAGGGCGTTGACTAGCCCCACTGGGGAGCAGTACTTC. Its translation is CASRALTSPTGEQYF.